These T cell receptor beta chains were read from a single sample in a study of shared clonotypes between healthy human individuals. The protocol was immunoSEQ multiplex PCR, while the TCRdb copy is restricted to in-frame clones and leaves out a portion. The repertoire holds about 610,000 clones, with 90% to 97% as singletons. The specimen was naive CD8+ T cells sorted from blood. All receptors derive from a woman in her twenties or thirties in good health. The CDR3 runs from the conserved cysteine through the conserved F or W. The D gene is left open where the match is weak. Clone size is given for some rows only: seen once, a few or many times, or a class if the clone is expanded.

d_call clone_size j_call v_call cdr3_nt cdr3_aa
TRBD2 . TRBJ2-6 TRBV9 TGTGCCAGCAGCGACAGTAGGGGGGCTAGCGGGTACTCTGGGGCCAACGTCCTGACTTTC CASSDSRGASGYSGANVLTF
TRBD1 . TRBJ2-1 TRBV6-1 TGTGCCACCATGGCAGGGGGCGGGTACAATGAGCAGTTCTTC CATMAGGGYNEQFF
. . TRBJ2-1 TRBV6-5 TGTGCCAGCAGTTACTCGAGGGGAAATGAGCAGTTCTTC CASSYSRGNEQFF
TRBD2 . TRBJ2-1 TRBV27 TGTGCCAGCAACCGACTAGCGGAGTTCTACAATGAGCAGTTCTTC CASNRLAEFYNEQFF
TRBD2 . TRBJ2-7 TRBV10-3 TGTGCCATCAGTGAGTCGCCTAGCGGGCTAAGCTACGAGCAGTACTTC CAISESPSGLSYEQYF
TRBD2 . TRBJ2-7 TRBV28 TGTGCCAGCAGTCTAGCGGGAACAAAATACGAGCAGTACTTC CASSLAGTKYEQYF
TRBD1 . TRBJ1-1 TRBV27 TGTGCCAGCGACACCCACAGGGGGCTGAACACTGAAGCTTTCTTT CASDTHRGLNTEAFF
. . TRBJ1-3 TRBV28 TGTGCCAGCAGTTTACCAAACTCTGGAAACACCATATATTTT CASSLPNSGNTIYF
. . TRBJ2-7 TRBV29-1 TGCAGCGTTGATTTCGGGATGATCGACGAGCAGTACTTC CSVDFGMIDEQYF
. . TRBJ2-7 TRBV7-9 TGTGCCAGCAGCCTTCGACCAACGCCCTACGAGCAGTACTTC CASSLRPTPYEQYF
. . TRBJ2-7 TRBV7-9 TGTGCCAGCAGCTTAGCGCAGTCAGGTTCCTACGAGCAGTACTTC CASSLAQSGSYEQYF
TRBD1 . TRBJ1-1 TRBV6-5 TGTGCCAGCAGTAACACCAGGGGGCGAGGCACTGAAGCTTTCTTT CASSNTRGRGTEAFF
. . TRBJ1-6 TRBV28 TGTGCCAGCAGTTTATTGGCAGGGTTTAATTCACCCCTCCACTTT CASSLLAGFNSPLHF
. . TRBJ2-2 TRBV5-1 TGCGCCAGCAGCCCCCCGGAAGGGGCGGGAACCGGGGAGCTGTTTTTT CASSPPEGAGTGELFF
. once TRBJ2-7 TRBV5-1 TGCGCCAGCAGCTTGGCCTTTGGGGGGGCTGGATCCTACGAGCAGTACTTC CASSLAFGGAGSYEQYF
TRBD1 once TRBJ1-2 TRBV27 TGTGCCAGCAGTTTTGGGACAGGGGGCGGCTACACCTTC CASSFGTGGGYTF
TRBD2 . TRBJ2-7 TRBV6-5 TGTGCCAGCACCGGACTCGGGACTAAAGGCTACGAGCAGTACTTC CASTGLGTKGYEQYF
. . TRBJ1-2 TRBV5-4 TGTGCCAGCAGCTTGGTGGGGGGTTCTTATGGCTACACCTTC CASSLVGGSYGYTF
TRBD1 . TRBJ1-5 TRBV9 TGTGCCAGCAGCAATCTAGACAGGGAGGGGGGTCAGCCCCAGCATTTT CASSNLDREGGQPQHF
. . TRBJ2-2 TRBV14 TGTGCCAGCAGCCAAGGGCGGTTTCGGACAGTGAGCACCGGGGAGCTGTTTTTT CASSQGRFRTVSTGELFF
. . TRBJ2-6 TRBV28 TGTGCCACTCACGGTGTTGGGGGCGAGACGACCTCTGGGGCCAACGTCCTGACTTTC CATHGVGGETTSGANVLTF
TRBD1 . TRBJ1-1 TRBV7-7 TGTGCCAGCAGCTTACTTGACAGGGGAAATATGAACACTGAAGCTTTCTTT CASSLLDRGNMNTEAFF
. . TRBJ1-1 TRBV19 TGTGCCAGTGGTAGCAAGATGGCAGAGTCGGACACTGAAGCTTTCTTT CASGSKMAESDTEAFF
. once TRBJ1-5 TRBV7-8 TGTGCCAGCAGCTTAGTCGTGGACCAGCCCCAGCATTTT CASSLVVDQPQHF
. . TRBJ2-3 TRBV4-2 TGTGCCAGCAGCCAAGAAGGGGGAGGGCCGATAGATACGCAGTATTTT CASSQEGGGPIDTQYF
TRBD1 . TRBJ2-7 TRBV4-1 TGCGCCAGCAGCCAAGAAGAAGGGGACAGAACCTACGAGCAGTACTTC CASSQEEGDRTYEQYF
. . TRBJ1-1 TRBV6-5 TGTGCCAGCACCCAGGGAGGCACTGAAGCTTTCTTT CASTQGGTEAFF
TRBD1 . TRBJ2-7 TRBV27 TGTGCCAGCCGGAGTCCGGGACAGGGGACCAACGAGCAGTACTTC CASRSPGQGTNEQYF
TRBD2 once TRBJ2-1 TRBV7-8 TGTGCCAGCAGCCCCCACGGGACTAGCGGGACCAATGAGCAGTTCTTC CASSPHGTSGTNEQFF
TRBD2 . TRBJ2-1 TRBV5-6 TGTGCCAGCAGCTTGGGACTAGCGGGTAACTACAATGAGCAGTTCTTC CASSLGLAGNYNEQFF
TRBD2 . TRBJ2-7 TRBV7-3 TGTGCCAGCAGCTTAACTCTAGCGGGATTCGACGAGCAGTACTTC CASSLTLAGFDEQYF